The table lists the clone carrying this T cell receptor (beta chain) with a count of one. This sample was taken from a study of blood T cell repertoires in COVID-19. Background on the study: The United States, Italy and Spain were the sources of the acute and convalescent COVID-19 samples. T cells, B-cell-depleted T cells, or PBMCs provided the cDNA or gDNA that served as material.

Germline V gives CDR1 LNHNV, CDR2 YYDKDF (reference sequence). The CDR3 loop spans 14 amino acids. V lost 0 bases and J 8 bases, leaving 13 bases between the germline ends. Per the original methods: Amplification of reference gene primers provided the estimated nucleated cell counts. Clones were read by immunoSEQ multiplex PCR, and TCRdb kept only the in-frame ones, dropping some. The DNA was the basis for D and trimming; V, J and clone size are from that table. The sample lists some 280,000 clones; 89% were seen once. The TCR comes from a woman aged 40 to 50 who had recovered from COVID-19. What was sequenced was peripheral blood. J is TRBJ1-2 and V is TRBV15; D possibly corresponds to TRBD1 (5 bases). The CDR3 sequence: CATSRDVTADGYTF. For the CDR3, the DNA is TGTGCCACCAGCAGAGATGTGACAGCAGACGGCTACACCTTC.